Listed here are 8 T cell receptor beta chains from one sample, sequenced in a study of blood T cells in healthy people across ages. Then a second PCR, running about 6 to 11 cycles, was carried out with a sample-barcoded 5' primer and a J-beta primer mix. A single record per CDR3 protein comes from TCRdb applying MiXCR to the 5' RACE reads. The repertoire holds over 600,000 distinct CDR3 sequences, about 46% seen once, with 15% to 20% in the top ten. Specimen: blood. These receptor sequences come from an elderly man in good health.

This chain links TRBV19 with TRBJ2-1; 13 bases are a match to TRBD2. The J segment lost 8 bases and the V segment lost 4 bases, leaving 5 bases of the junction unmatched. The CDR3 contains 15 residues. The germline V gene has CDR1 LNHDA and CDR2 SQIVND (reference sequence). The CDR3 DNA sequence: TGTGCCAGTAGTACCGGGACTAGCGGGACTGATGAGCAGTTCTTC. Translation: CASSTGTSGTDEQFF.

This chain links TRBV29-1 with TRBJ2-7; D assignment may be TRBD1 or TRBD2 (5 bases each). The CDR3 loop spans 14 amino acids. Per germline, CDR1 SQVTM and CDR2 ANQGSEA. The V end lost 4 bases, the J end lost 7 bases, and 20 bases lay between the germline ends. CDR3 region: CSVVVIQKGREQYF. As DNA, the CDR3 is TGCAGCGTTGTTGTAATCCAGAAGGGGAGAGAGCAGTACTTC.

In DNA, the CDR3 is TGCGCCAGCAGCTTGAGAGCGGGAGTCACAGATACGCAGTATTTT. Its translation: CASSLRAGVTDTQYF. V and J are TRBV5-1 and TRBJ2-3, with 8 nucleotides matching TRBD2. Germline values: CDR1 SGHRS, CDR2 YFSETQ. Unmatched junction bases numbered 3, after V lost 1 base and J lost 2 bases. This CDR3 is built from 15 residues.

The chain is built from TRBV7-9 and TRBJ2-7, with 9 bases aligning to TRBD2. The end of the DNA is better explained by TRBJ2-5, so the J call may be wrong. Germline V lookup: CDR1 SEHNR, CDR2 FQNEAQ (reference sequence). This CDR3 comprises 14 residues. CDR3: CASGISGGKETQYF. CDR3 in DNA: TGTGCCAGCGGTATTAGCGGGGGTAAAGAGACCCAGTACTTC.

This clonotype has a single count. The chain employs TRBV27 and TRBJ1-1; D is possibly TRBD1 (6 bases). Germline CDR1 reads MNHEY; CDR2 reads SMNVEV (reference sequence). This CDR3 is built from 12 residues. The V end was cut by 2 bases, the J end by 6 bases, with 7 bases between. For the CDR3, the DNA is TGTGCCAGCAGTTTAAAGGGGGCTGAAGCTTTCTTT. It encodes CASSLKGAEAFF.

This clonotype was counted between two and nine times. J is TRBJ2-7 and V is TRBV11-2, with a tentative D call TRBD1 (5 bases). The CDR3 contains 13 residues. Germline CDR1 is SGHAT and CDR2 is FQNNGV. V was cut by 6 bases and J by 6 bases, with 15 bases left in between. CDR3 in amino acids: CASSSQGPGEQYF. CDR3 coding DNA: TGTGCCAGCAGTTCTCAGGGTCCGGGCGAGCAGTACTTC.

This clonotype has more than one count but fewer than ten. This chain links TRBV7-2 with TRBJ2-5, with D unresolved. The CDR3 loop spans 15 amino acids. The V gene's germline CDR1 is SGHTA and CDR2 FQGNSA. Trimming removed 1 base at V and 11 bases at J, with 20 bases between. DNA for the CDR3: TGTGCCAGCAGCTTAGAAGGAGCTCGAATCGGTGAGCAGTACTTC. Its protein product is CASSLEGARIGEQYF.

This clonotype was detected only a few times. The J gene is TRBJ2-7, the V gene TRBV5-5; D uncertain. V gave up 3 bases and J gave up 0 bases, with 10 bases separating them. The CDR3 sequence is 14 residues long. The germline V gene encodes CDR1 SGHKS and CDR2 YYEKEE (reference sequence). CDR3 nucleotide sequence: TGTGCCAGCAGCTCCCTGACAAACTCCTACGAGCAGTACTTC. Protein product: CASSSLTNSYEQYF.